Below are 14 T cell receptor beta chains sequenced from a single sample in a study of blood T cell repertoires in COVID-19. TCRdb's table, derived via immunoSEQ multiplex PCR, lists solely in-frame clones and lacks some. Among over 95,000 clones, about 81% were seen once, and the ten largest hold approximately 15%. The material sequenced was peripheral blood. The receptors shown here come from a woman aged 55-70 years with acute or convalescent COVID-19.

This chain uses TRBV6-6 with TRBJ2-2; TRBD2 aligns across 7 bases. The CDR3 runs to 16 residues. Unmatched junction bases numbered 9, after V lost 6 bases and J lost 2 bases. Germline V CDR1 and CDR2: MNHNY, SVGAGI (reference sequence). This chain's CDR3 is CASRPPGRGNTGELFF. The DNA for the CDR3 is TGTGCCAGCAGACCCCCGGGGAGGGGCAACACCGGGGAGCTGTTTTTT.

The CDR3 reads CASSRAGGNQPQHF. The CDR3 coding sequence is TGTGCCAGCAGTAGGGCAGGGGGCAATCAGCCCCAGCATTTT. The chain links TRBV27 to TRBJ1-5; TRBD1 might be the D (6 bases). Germline V gene data show CDR1 as MNHEY and CDR2 as SMNVEV (reference sequence). The CDR3 has 14 residues. V gave up 5 bases and J gave up 2 bases, with 10 bases separating them.

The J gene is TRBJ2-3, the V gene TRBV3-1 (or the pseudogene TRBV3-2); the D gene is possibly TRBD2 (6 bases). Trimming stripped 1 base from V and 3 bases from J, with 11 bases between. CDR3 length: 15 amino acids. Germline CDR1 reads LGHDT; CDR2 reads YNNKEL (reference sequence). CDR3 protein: CASSQGTKATDTQYF. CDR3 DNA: TGTGCCAGCAGCCAAGGGACTAAGGCGACAGATACGCAGTATTTT.

The CDR3 DNA is TGTGCCAGCAGCGGGAAGGTCCAGGGGGATAACGAGCAGTACTTC. Translating it yields CASSGKVQGDNEQYF. The J gene is TRBJ2-7, the V gene TRBV5-6; TRBD1 matches 7 bases. The junction had 12 bases not matched to a gene; V was cut back by 4 bases and J by 5 bases. CDR3 length: 15 residues. Germline values: CDR1 SGHDT, CDR2 YYEEEE.

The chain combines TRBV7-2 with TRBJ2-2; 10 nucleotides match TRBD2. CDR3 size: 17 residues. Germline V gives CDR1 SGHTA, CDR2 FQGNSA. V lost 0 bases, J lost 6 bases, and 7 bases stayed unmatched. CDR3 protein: CASSLAGLAGGSGELFF. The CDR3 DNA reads TGTGCCAGCAGCTTAGCGGGCTTAGCGGGGGGTTCCGGGGAGCTGTTTTTT. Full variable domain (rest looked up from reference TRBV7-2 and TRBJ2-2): GAGVSQSPSNKVTEKGKDVELRCDPISGHTALYWYRQSLGQGLEFLIYFQGNSAPDKSGLPSDRFSAERTGGSVSTLTIQRTQQEDSAVYLCASSLAGLAGGSGELFFGEGSRLTVL.

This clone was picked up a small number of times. Written as DNA, the CDR3 is TGTGCCAGCAGCTTGGCCGCCCAGCCCGGTATAACGCGGGATGAAAAACTGTTTTTT. It encodes CASSLAAQPGITRDEKLFF. The V call is TRBV5-6, the J call TRBJ1-4; no definite D call. This CDR3 is built from 19 residues. The V gene's germline CDR1 is SGHDT and CDR2 YYEEEE. Trimming removed 0 bases from V and 6 bases from J, with 24 bases in between. The variable domain in full, completed from reference TRBV5-6 and TRBJ1-4, reads DAGVTQSPTHLIKTRGQQVTLRCSPKSGHDTVSWYQQALGQGPQFIFQYYEEEERQRGNFPDRFSGHQFPNYSSELNVNALLLGDSALYLCASSLAAQPGITRDEKLFFGSGTQLSVL.

CDR3 sequence: CAWTRTGGIGNTIYF. The CDR3 nucleotides read TGTGCCTGGACGAGGACAGGGGGCATTGGAAACACCATATATTTT. The V and J genes are TRBV30 and TRBJ1-3; 11 nucleotides agree with TRBD1. The CDR3 loop spans 15 amino acids. J lost 3 bases, V lost 4 bases, and 5 bases had no gene match. In germline, CDR1 is GTSNPN, CDR2 SVGIG (reference sequence).

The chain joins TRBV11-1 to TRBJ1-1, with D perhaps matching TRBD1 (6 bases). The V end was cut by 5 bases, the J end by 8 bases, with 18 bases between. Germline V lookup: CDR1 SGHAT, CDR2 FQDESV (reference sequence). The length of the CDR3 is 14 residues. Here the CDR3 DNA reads TGTGCCAGCAGCCCCACAGGGACTATTAAAGAAGCTTTCTTT. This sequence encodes CASSPTGTIKEAFF.

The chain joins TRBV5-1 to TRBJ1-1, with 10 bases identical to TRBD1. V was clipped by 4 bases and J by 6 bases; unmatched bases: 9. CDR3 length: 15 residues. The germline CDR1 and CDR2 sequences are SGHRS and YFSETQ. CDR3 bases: TGCGCCAGCAGCCCACCGGGACAGGGGACCCCTGAAGCTTTCTTT. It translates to CASSPPGQGTPEAFF.

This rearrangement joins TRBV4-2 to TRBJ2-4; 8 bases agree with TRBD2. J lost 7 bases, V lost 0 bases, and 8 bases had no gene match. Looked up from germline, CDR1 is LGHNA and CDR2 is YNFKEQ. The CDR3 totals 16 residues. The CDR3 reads CASSQDPGLGTNIQYF. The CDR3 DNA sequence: TGTGCCAGCAGCCAAGATCCGGGACTAGGTACTAACATTCAGTACTTC.

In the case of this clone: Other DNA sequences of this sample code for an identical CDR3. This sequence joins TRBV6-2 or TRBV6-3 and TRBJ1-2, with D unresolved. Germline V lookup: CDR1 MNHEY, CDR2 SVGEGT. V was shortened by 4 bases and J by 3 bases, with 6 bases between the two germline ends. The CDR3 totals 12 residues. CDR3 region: CASSSVDYGYTF. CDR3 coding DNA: TGTGCCAGCAGTTCGGTCGACTATGGCTACACCTTC.

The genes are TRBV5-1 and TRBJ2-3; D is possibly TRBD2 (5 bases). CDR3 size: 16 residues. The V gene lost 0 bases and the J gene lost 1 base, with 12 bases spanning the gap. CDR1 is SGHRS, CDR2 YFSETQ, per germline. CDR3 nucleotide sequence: TGCGCCAGCAGCTTGGGACACCGGACTGGCACAGATACGCAGTATTTT. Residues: CASSLGHRTGTDTQYF.

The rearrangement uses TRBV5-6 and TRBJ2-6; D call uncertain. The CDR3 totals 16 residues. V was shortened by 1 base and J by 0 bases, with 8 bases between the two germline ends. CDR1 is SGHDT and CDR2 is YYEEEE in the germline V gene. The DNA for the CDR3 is TGTGCCAGCAGCTTGACAGTCTACTCTGGGGCCAACGTCCTGACTTTC. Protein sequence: CASSLTVYSGANVLTF.

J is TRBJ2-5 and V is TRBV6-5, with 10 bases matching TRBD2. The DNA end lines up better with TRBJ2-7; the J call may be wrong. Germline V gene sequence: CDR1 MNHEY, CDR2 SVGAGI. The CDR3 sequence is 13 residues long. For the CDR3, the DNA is TGTGCCAGCCGGACTAGCGGTACCTACGAGCAGTACTTC. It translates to CASRTSGTYEQYF.